This T cell receptor (beta chain) was found in a study of blood T cell repertoires in COVID-19. Across the study: From T cells, B-cell-depleted T cells, or PBMCs came the material, which was cDNA or gDNA.

CDR1 and CDR2 (germline): SQVTM, ANQGSEA. The CDR3 is made up of 11 amino acids. Trimming left V 4 bases short and J 8 bases short, with 11 bases between. Data came from immunoSEQ multiplex PCR; TCRdb stores just in-frame clones and leaves some out. The sample yields some 110,000 clones, less than 90% seen once. Material: peripheral blood. This chain uses TRBV29-1 with TRBJ1-1; D ambiguous. The clonotype comes from a man aged 50-60 years with acute or convalescent COVID-19. The CDR3 DNA sequence: TGCAGCGTTGGCTCGGACTGGGAAGCTTTCTTT. It encodes CSVGSDWEAFF.